These 16 T cell receptor beta chains share one sample of origin, sequenced in a study of blood T cells in healthy people across ages (dated by TCRdb to the mid-2010s). Libraries were made using 5' RACE. Data came from an Illumina HiSeq 2500. The second PCR ran for roughly 6 to 11 cycles and used a J-beta primer mix along with a sample-barcoded 5' primer. The raw public data were reprocessed by TCRdb itself: fastp quality trimming at Q25, MiXCR clonotype calling, in-frame beta chains only. Entries that share a CDR3 protein sequence are merged under the most common genes and DNA. The table for this sample lists roughly 2 million distinct CDR3 sequences; around half of them were counted only once. The ten biggest clones cover 2.1% of the sample. Sequencing input: blood. These receptors were obtained from a woman aged 40 to 50 in good health.

The rearrangement uses TRBV6-2 or TRBV6-3 and TRBJ2-1; D is unresolved. Germline CDR1 MNHEY, CDR2 SVGEGT. This CDR3 spans 13 amino acids. V was shortened by 10 bases and J by 6 bases, with 16 bases between the two germline ends. DNA of the CDR3: TGTGCCACCGAGTCCTATGGGGTCAATGAGCAGTTCTTC. Amino acids: CATESYGVNEQFF.

This clonotype has a handful of counts. This chain joins TRBV20-1 and TRBJ2-3; D might be TRBD1 or TRBD2, each matching 5 bases. The V end was cut by 3 bases, the J end by 11 bases, with 12 bases between. The CDR3 sequence is 11 residues long. The germline gives CDR1 DFQATT, CDR2 SNEGSKA (reference sequence). CDR3 sequence reads: CSASSPRGQYF. The CDR3, as DNA: TGCAGTGCTAGTAGCCCGAGGGGGCAGTATTTT.

This chain connects TRBV29-1 to TRBJ2-3; 8 positions agree with TRBD2. The CDR3 has 13 residues. The germline CDR1 and CDR2 sequences are SQVTM and ANQGSEA. V was clipped by 7 bases and J by 7 bases; unmatched bases: 10. The CDR3 DNA is TGCAGCGCTGACCCAGCGGGGGTGAATACGCAGTATTTT. This codes for CSADPAGVNTQYF.

This sequence joins TRBV7-2 and TRBJ2-1; 10 positions match TRBD2. Germline V gives CDR1 SGHTA, CDR2 FQGNSA. The CDR3 sequence is 16 residues long. V lost 4 bases and J lost 5; bases outside the gene matches: 8. Here the CDR3 DNA reads TGTGCCAGCAGCTCGGAAAGCGGGGGGGCCGACAATGAGCAGTTCTTC. Translating it yields CASSSESGGADNEQFF.

This chain links TRBV6-1 with TRBJ2-3; 9 nucleotides match TRBD2. Trimming cost V 3 bases and J 5 bases; bases outside gene matches: 9. CDR3 length: 16 residues. The germline V gene has CDR1 MNHNS and CDR2 SASEGT. The CDR3 reads CASSEARGGHQDTQYF. CDR3 in DNA: TGTGCCAGCAGTGAGGCGCGGGGGGGCCACCAAGATACGCAGTATTTT.

The rearrangement joins TRBV7-2 to TRBJ2-1; tentative D call: TRBD2 (6 bases). The CDR3 is made up of 16 amino acids. From germline, CDR1 is SGHTA and CDR2 FQGNSA. Trimming stripped 0 bases from V and 6 bases from J, with 15 bases between. CDR3 DNA sequence: TGTGCCAGCAGCTTAGCGGGAAGCGGGTACTTCAATGAGCAGTTCTTC. Its protein is CASSLAGSGYFNEQFF.

This clonotype was seen a few times. The chain has TRBV5-6 and TRBJ2-4; 9 nucleotides match TRBD1. From germline, CDR1 is SGHDT and CDR2 YYEEEE. CDR3 length: 14 amino acids. J gave up 8 bases and V 2 bases, and 5 bases lay outside the gene matches. CDR3 DNA sequence: TGTGCCAGCAGCTTAGGGGACAGGGAATACATTCAGTACTTC. Protein sequence: CASSLGDREYIQYF.

This chain joins TRBV12-3 or TRBV12-4 and TRBJ1-6, with D possibly matching TRBD1 (5 bases). The CDR3 length is 14 residues. V shed 3 bases and J shed 6 bases, with 9 bases lying between them. The CDR3 DNA follows: TGTGCCAGCAGTTTTCGGGGGATTAATTCACCCCTCCACTTT. Residues: CASSFRGINSPLHF.

V and J are TRBV7-9 and TRBJ2-3, with TRBD2 as a possible D gene (5 bases). Germline-derived CDR1 and CDR2 are SEHNR and FQNEAQ (reference sequence). V dropped 5 bases and J dropped 4 bases, with 16 bases sitting between them. CDR3 length: 15 amino acids. The CDR3 sequence is CASSPRSVGADTQYF. CDR3 nucleotides: TGTGCCAGCAGCCCACGTAGCGTTGGTGCAGATACGCAGTATTTT. Combining the CDR3 with reference TRBV7-9 and TRBJ2-3 gives the whole variable domain DTGVSQNPRHKITKRGQNVTFRCDPISEHNRLYWYRQTLGQGPEFLTYFQNEAQLEKSRLLSDRFSAERPKGSFSTLEIQRTEQGDSAMYLCASSPRSVGADTQYFGPGTRLTVL.

This chain uses TRBV13 with TRBJ1-1; D possibly corresponds to TRBD1 (6 bases). Germline V gene data show CDR1 as PRHDT and CDR2 as FYEKMQ (reference sequence). Trimming stripped 5 bases from V and 4 bases from J, with 17 bases between. This CDR3 has 15 residues. CDR3 residues: CASSTAGDLITEAFF. CDR3 coding DNA: TGTGCCAGCAGCACAGCAGGGGACCTGATCACTGAAGCTTTCTTT.

The chain joins TRBV18 to TRBJ2-1, with D perhaps TRBD1 (5 bases). The CDR3 length is 13 residues. Germline lookup yields CDR1 KGHSH and CDR2 LQKENI. With 3 bases removed from V and 15 bases from J, the gap between germline ends came to 18 bases. CDR3 sequence (DNA): TGTGCCAGCTCACCCCTCGGACACGGACAATGGTTCTTC. This gives the protein CASSPLGHGQWFF.

A single count supports this clonotype. The chain combines TRBV24-1 with TRBJ1-5; 8 nucleotides agree with TRBD1. V gave up 3 bases and J gave up 4 bases; unmatched junction bases: 13. The germline gives CDR1 KGHDR, CDR2 SFDVKD. This CDR3 has 18 residues. Here the CDR3 DNA reads TGTGCCACCAGTGATCGGCGGGCCCAGGGGGCTGGTAATCAGCCCCAGCATTTT. This translates into CATSDRRAQGAGNQPQHF.

In regard to this clonotype: A much larger clone lies a single base off, so this may be a read error. J is TRBJ2-3 and V is TRBV5-1; 8 nucleotides line up with TRBD2. The germline CDR1 and CDR2 sequences are SGHRS and YFSETQ. The CDR3 consists of 16 residues. Trimming at V came to 3 bases and at J to 4 bases, leaving 10 bases not matched to a gene. The CDR3 DNA reads as TGCGCCAGCAGCTCGGGACGAGCGGGGGTACCAGATACGCAGTATTTT. Protein: CASSSGRAGVPDTQYF.

The chain couples TRBV5-6 to TRBJ2-1, with D possibly being TRBD1 (6 bases). Germline V gene lookup returns CDR1 SGHDT and CDR2 YYEEEE. This CDR3 comprises 14 residues. Trimming removed 3 bases at V and 7 bases at J, with 14 bases between. The CDR3 sequence is CASSWGQGMNEQFF. Written as DNA, the CDR3 is TGTGCCAGCAGCTGGGGTCAGGGGATGAATGAGCAGTTCTTC.

This clonotype has only a few counts. One end of the junction does not line up with germline, which may come from a read error. The chain is built from TRBV5-6 and TRBJ2-1, with 9 bases fitting TRBD2. Germline V lookup: CDR1 SGHDT, CDR2 YYEEEE. The CDR3 runs 15 residues. The CDR3: CASSFGTSYTNKQFF. In DNA form, the CDR3 reads TGTGCCAGCAGCTTTGGGACTAGCTATACCAATAAGCAGTTCTTC.

The chain recombines TRBV9 with TRBJ2-1; 8 nucleotides align to TRBD1. With V trimmed by 5 bases and J by 5 bases, 9 bases remained unmatched. This CDR3 has 15 amino acids. Per the germline V gene, CDR1 is SGDLS and CDR2 is YYNGEE. The DNA for the CDR3 is TGTGCCAGCAGTCCCTGGACAGGGATGGACAATGAGCAGTTCTTC. Translation gives CASSPWTGMDNEQFF.